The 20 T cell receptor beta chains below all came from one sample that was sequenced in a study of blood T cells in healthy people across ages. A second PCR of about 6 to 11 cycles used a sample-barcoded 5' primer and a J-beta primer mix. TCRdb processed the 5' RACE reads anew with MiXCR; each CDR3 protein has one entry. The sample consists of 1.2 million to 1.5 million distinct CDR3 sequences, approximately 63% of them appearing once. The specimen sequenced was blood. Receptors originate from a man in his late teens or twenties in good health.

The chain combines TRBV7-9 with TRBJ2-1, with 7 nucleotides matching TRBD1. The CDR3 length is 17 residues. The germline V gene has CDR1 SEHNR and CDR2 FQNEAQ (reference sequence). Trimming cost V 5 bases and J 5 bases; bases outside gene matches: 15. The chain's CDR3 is CASSTDRDQQLHNEQFF. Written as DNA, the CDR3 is TGTGCCAGCAGCACCGACAGGGACCAACAGCTGCACAATGAGCAGTTCTTC.

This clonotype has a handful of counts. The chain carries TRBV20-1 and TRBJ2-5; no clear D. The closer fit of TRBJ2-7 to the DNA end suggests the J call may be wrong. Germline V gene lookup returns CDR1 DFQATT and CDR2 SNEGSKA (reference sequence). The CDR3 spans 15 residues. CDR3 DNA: TGCAGTGGCTGGCCCCTTCGAGTAGCTTTCTACGAGCAGTACTTC. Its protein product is CSGWPLRVAFYEQYF.

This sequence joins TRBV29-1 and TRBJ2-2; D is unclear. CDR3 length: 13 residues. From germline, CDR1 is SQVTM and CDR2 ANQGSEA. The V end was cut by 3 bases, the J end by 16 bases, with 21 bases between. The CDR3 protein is CSVDSVLGGNPFF. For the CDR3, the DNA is TGCAGCGTTGATTCGGTGCTAGGCGGTAATCCGTTTTTT.

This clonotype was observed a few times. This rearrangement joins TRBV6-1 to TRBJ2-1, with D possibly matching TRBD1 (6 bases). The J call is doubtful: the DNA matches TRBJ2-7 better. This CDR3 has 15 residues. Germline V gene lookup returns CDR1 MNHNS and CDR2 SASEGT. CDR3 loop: CASSPDRSSYNEQYF. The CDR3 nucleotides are TGTGCCAGCAGTCCTGACAGGAGCTCCTACAATGAGCAGTACTTC.

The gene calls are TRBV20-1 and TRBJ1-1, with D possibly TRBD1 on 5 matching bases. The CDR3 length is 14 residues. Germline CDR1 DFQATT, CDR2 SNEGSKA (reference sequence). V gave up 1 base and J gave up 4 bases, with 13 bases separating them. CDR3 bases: TGCAGTGCTAGAGGGATTCTTGGGACCACTGAAGCTTTCTTT. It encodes CSARGILGTTEAFF.

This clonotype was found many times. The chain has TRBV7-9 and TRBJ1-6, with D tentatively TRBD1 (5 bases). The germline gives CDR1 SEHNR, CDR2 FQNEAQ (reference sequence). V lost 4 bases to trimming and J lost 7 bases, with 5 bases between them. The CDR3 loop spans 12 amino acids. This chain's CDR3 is CASSSGNSPLHF. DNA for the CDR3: TGTGCCAGCAGCTCAGGGAATTCACCCCTCCACTTT.

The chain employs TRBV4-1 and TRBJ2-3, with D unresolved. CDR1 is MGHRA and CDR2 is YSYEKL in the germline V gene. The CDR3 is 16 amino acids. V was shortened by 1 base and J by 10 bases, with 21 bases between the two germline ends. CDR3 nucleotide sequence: TGCGCCAGCAGCCAAGCCTACAGTCGGTTGTCTGTCGCGCAGTATTTT. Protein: CASSQAYSRLSVAQYF.

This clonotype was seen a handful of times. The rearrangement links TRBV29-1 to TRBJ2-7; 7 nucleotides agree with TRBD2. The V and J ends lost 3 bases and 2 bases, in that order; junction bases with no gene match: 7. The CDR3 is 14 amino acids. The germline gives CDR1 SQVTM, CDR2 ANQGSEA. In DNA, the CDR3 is TGCAGCGTTGAGGGGGAGCGGGGACCCTACGAGCAGTACTTC. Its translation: CSVEGERGPYEQYF.

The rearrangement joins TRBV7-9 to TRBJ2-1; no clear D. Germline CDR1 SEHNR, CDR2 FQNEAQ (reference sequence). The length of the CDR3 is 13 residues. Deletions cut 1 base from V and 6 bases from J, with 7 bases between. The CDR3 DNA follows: TGTGCCAGCAGCTTAGGAGACCCCAATGAGCAGTTCTTC. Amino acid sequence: CASSLGDPNEQFF. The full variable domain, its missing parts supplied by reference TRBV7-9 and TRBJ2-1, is DTGVSQNPRHKITKRGQNVTFRCDPISEHNRLYWYRQTLGQGPEFLTYFQNEAQLEKSRLLSDRFSAERPKGSFSTLEIQRTEQGDSAMYLCASSLGDPNEQFFGPGTRLTVL.

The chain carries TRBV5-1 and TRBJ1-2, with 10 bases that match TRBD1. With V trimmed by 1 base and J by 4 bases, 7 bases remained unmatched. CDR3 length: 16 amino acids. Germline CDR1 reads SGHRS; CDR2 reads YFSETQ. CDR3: CASSLHGDRGAYGYTF. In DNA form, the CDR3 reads TGCGCCAGCAGCTTGCATGGGGACAGGGGAGCCTATGGCTACACCTTC.

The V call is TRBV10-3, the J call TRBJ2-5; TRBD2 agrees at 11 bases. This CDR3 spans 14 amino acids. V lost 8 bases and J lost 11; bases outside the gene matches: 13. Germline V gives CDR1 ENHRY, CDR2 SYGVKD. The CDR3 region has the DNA TGTGCCATCGGCGGGACTAGCGGTCCAAATGAGCAGTACTTC. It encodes CAIGGTSGPNEQYF.

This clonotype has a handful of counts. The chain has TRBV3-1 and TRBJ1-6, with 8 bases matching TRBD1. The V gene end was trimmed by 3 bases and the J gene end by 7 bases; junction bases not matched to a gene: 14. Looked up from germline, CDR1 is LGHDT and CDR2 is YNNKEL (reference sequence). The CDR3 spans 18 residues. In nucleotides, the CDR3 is TGTGCCAGCAGCCACTTCCCCGGGACAGGAAAAAGGAATTCACCCCTCCACTTT. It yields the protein CASSHFPGTGKRNSPLHF.

This chain's CDR3 is CSARPDPFMNTEAFF. The CDR3 coding sequence is TGCAGTGCTAGGCCTGATCCCTTTATGAACACTGAAGCTTTCTTT. V and J are TRBV20-1 and TRBJ1-1, with D uncertain. The CDR3 totals 15 residues. Germline assignment: CDR1 DFQATT and CDR2 SNEGSKA (reference sequence). Trimming removed 3 bases from V and 0 bases from J, with 14 bases in between.

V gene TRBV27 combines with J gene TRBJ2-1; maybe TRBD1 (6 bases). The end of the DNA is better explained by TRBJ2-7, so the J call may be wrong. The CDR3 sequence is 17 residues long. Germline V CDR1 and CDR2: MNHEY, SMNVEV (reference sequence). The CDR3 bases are TGTGCCAGCAGTTTATTTCTAGGACAGAGCTCCTACAATGAGCAGTACTTC. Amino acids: CASSLFLGQSSYNEQYF.

CDR3 residues: CASSQGLAGGPGTQYF. CDR3 sequence (DNA): TGCGCCAGCAGCCAAGGTCTAGCGGGGGGGCCAGGTACGCAGTATTTT. V gene TRBV4-3 combines with J gene TRBJ2-3, with 12 positions matching TRBD2. CDR1 and CDR2 (germline): LGHNA, YSLEER. The V segment lost 1 base and the J segment 8 bases; nucleotides outside the gene matches: 7. CDR3 length: 16 residues.

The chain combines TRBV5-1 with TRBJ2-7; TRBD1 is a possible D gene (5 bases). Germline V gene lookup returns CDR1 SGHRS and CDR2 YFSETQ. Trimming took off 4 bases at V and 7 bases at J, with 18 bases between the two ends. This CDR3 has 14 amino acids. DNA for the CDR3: TGCGCCAGCAGCGTAAGGGGCGACATATCAGAGCAGTACTTC. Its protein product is CASSVRGDISEQYF. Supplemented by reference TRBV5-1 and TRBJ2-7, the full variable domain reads KAGVTQTPRYLIKTRGQQVTLSCSPISGHRSVSWYQQTPGQGLQFLFEYFSETQRNKGNFPGRFSGRQFSNSRSEMNVSTLELGDSALYLCASSVRGDISEQYFGPGTRLTVT.

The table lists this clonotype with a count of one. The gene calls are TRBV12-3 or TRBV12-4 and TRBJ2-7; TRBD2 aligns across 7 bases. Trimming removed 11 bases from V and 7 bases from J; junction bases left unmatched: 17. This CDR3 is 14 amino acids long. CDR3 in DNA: TGTGCCGCCGCACGGACTGGCGGGGGAAGTGAGCAGTACTTC. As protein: CAAARTGGGSEQYF.

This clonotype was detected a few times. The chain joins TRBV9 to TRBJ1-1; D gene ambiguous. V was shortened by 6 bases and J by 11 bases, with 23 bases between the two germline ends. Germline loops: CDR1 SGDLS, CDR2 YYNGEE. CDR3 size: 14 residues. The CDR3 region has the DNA TGTGCCAGCACCACCGCGAACTCCCGTAGAGGGGCTTTCTTT. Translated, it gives CASTTANSRRGAFF.

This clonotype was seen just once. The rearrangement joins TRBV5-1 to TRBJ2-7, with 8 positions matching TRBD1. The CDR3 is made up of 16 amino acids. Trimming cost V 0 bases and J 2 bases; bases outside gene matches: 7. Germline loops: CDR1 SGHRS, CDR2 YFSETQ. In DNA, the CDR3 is TGCGCCAGCAGCTTGGGTATATGGACAGGGACCTACGAGCAGTACTTC. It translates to CASSLGIWTGTYEQYF.

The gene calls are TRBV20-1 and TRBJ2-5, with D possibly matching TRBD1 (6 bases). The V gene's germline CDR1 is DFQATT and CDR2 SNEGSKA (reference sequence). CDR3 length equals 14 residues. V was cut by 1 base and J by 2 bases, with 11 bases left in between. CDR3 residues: CSARAWTVQETQYF. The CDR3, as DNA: TGCAGTGCTAGAGCCTGGACAGTGCAAGAGACCCAGTACTTC.